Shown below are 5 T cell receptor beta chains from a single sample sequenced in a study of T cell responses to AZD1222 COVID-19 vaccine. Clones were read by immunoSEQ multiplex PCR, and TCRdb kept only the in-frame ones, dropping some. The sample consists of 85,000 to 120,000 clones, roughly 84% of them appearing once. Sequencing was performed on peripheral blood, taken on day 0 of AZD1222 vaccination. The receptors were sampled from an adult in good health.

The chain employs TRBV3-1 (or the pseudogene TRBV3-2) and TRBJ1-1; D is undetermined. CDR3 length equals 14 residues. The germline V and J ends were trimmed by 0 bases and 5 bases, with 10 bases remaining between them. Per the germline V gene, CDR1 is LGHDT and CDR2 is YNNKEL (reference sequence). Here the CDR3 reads CASSQDLRETEAFF. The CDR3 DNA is TGTGCCAGCAGCCAAGATCTGCGAGAAACTGAAGCTTTCTTT.

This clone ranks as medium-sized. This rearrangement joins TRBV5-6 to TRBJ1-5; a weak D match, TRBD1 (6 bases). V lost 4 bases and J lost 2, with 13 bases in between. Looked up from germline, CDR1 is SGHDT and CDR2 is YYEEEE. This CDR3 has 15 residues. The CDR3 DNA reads TGTGCCAGCAGCGAACAGGGAAGGGGCAATCAGCCCCAGCATTTT. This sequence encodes CASSEQGRGNQPQHF.

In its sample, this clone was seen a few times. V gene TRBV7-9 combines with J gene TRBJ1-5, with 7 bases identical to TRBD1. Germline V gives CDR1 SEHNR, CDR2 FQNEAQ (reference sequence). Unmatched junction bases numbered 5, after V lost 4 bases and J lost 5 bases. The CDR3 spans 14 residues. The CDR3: CASSSGGDYQPQHF. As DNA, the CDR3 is TGTGCCAGCAGCTCAGGGGGGGACTATCAGCCCCAGCATTTT.

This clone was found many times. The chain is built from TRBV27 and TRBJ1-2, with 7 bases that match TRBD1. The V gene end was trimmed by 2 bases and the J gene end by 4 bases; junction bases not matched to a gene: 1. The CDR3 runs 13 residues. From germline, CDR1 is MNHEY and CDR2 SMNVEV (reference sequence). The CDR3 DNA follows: TGTGCCAGCAGTTTAGGGACAGCCTATGGCTACACCTTC. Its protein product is CASSLGTAYGYTF.

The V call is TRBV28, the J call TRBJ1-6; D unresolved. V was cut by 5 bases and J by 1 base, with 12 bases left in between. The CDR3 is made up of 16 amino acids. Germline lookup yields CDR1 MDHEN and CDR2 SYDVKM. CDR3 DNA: TGTGCCAGCAGTATCCTAGAGGGTTCCTATAATTCACCCCTCCACTTT. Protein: CASSILEGSYNSPLHF.